Here is one TCR beta chain with its context. As yet, its antigen is unknown. This entry belongs to a study of lymphopenia after photon versus proton radiotherapy. Broader study findings: Photon-treated patients lost naive T cells and TCR diversity; proton-treated stayed stable.

Data came from immunoSEQ multiplex PCR; TCRdb stores just in-frame clones and leaves some out. The sample lists about 83,000 clones, around 83% seen once, with 1.2% to 1.5% in the top ten. The V gene's germline CDR1 is SGHTA and CDR2 FQGNSA. This CDR3 is 15 amino acids long. The V and J ends lost 6 bases and 4 bases respectively, with 18 bases between them. The TCR comes from a man between 60 and 70 years old with pancreatic cancer. The rearrangement uses TRBV7-2 and TRBJ1-1; no firm D call. Material: peripheral blood, obtained from a patient treated with proton-based radiotherapy. In DNA form, the CDR3 reads TGTGCCAGCAGTCAAACAAAGGCGTATGGCACTGAAGCTTTCTTT. This sequence encodes CASSQTKAYGTEAFF.